This TCR beta chain is from a study of T cell changes during pregnancy in multiple sclerosis. The CDR3 runs 15 residues. Trimming removed 3 bases from V and 6 bases from J; junction bases left unmatched: 8. CDR1 MNHEY and CDR2 SMNVEV come from the germline V gene (reference sequence). The method was immunoSEQ multiplex PCR; TCRdb's version includes in-frame clones alone and lacks a portion of them. The sample has some 44,000 clones; around 89% are singletons. The sample here was CD4+ T cells from peripheral blood mononuclear cells, taken in the second trimester of pregnancy. V and J are TRBV27 and TRBJ2-7, with TRBD1 matching over 10 bases. The origin of this receptor is a female donor with multiple sclerosis, enrolled in a pregnancy study. CDR3 in amino acids: CASSLEGTGVAEQYF. In DNA form, the CDR3 reads TGTGCCAGCAGTTTGGAGGGGACAGGGGTGGCCGAGCAGTACTTC.